A selection of T cell receptor beta chains follows, all from one sample in a study of blood T cells in healthy people across ages. From the 5' RACE reads, TCRdb called clonotypes with MiXCR, one entry per CDR3 protein. Of around 500,000 distinct CDR3 sequences in the sample, about 45% were seen once. The sequencing sample was made of blood. The receptor set was obtained from a man at least 80 years old in good health. Both conserved end residues are part of each CDR3. The order of the fields is clone size, D gene, J gene, V gene, CDR3 DNA, CDR3 protein. A D gene is named only where the DNA matches it firmly. Not all rows give a size; the values are once, few, many and, for expanded clones, a class.

clone_size: .; d_call: .; j_call: TRBJ2-1; v_call: TRBV12-3/TRBV12-4; cdr3_nt: TGTGCCAGCAGTTCAAGGGGCGGGATAGGGAATGAGCAGTTCTTC; cdr3_aa: CASSSRGGIGNEQFF
clone_size: few; d_call: TRBD2; j_call: TRBJ2-4; v_call: TRBV7-2; cdr3_nt: TGTGCCAGCAGCTTAGAGGGACTAGCGGGAGTAACGTTGGCCAAAAACATTCAGTACTTC; cdr3_aa: CASSLEGLAGVTLAKNIQYF
clone_size: few; d_call: TRBD2; j_call: TRBJ2-5; v_call: TRBV20-1; cdr3_nt: TGCAGTGCCCTCGGACTAGCGGGGGTCCGAGAGACCCAGTACTTC; cdr3_aa: CSALGLAGVRETQYF
clone_size: few; d_call: .; j_call: TRBJ2-5; v_call: TRBV29-1; cdr3_nt: TGCAGCGTTGGGCCGGCGAGGAAAGAGACCCAGTACTTC; cdr3_aa: CSVGPARKETQYF
clone_size: .; d_call: TRBD1; j_call: TRBJ1-6; v_call: TRBV5-1; cdr3_nt: TGCGCCAGCAGCTGGGACAGTGCCAATTCACCCCTCCACTTT; cdr3_aa: CASSWDSANSPLHF
clone_size: many; d_call: TRBD1; j_call: TRBJ2-7; v_call: TRBV10-3; cdr3_nt: TGTGCCATCAGTGAGCCGGGACAGGGTGGAAACGAGCAGTACTTC; cdr3_aa: CAISEPGQGGNEQYF
clone_size: .; d_call: .; j_call: TRBJ1-5; v_call: TRBV6-2/TRBV6-3; cdr3_nt: TGTGCCAGCAGTTCTCGTGTGGGGACTAGCAATCAGCCCCAGCATTTT; cdr3_aa: CASSSRVGTSNQPQHF
clone_size: .; d_call: .; j_call: TRBJ2-5; v_call: TRBV12-3/TRBV12-4; cdr3_nt: TGTGCCAGCAGCCTAAAGACTAGCCAAGAGACCCAGTACTTC; cdr3_aa: CASSLKTSQETQYF
clone_size: .; d_call: TRBD1; j_call: TRBJ1-2; v_call: TRBV5-5; cdr3_nt: TGTGCCAGCAGCTCGCTCCCGGGACAGGGGGCAGGGGGCTACACCTTC; cdr3_aa: CASSSLPGQGAGGYTF
clone_size: .; d_call: .; j_call: TRBJ2-2; v_call: TRBV7-2; cdr3_nt: TGTGCCAGCAGCTTAGCGGCCACCGGGGAGCTGTTTTTT; cdr3_aa: CASSLAATGELFF
clone_size: .; d_call: TRBD2; j_call: TRBJ2-1; v_call: TRBV20-1; cdr3_nt: TGCAGTGCTAGAGAACTTCTAGCGGGAGATCATAATGAGCAGTTCTTC; cdr3_aa: CSARELLAGDHNEQFF
clone_size: .; d_call: .; j_call: TRBJ1-1; v_call: TRBV5-1; cdr3_nt: TGCGCCAGCAGCTTGGATCCAGGGGCCACTGAAGCTTTCTTT; cdr3_aa: CASSLDPGATEAFF
clone_size: .; d_call: .; j_call: TRBJ1-1; v_call: TRBV6-2/TRBV6-3; cdr3_nt: TGTGCCAGCAGGGACCTCATGAACACTGAAGCTTTCTTT; cdr3_aa: CASRDLMNTEAFF
clone_size: few; d_call: .; j_call: TRBJ1-6; v_call: TRBV7-8; cdr3_nt: TGTGCCAGCATCCCCGGGAGCTCCTATAATTCACCCCTCCACTTT; cdr3_aa: CASIPGSSYNSPLHF
clone_size: .; d_call: .; j_call: TRBJ2-3; v_call: TRBV4-2; cdr3_nt: TGTGCCAGCAGCCAAGGCTTGCGGGAAACCACAGATACGCAGTATTTT; cdr3_aa: CASSQGLRETTDTQYF
clone_size: .; d_call: .; j_call: TRBJ1-1; v_call: TRBV20-1; cdr3_nt: TGCAGTGCTAGCCCCACGGGAGGGGGGTGGGGTGGCACTGAAGCTTTCTTT; cdr3_aa: CSASPTGGGWGGTEAFF
clone_size: .; d_call: .; j_call: TRBJ2-1; v_call: TRBV4-3; cdr3_nt: TGCGCCAGCAGCCAAGAGGCGCGGTGGCAAGAGACCCAGTTCTTC; cdr3_aa: CASSQEARWQETQFF
clone_size: .; d_call: TRBD1; j_call: TRBJ1-1; v_call: TRBV20-1; cdr3_nt: TGCAGTGCCCGACAGGGGCTGAACACTGAAGCTTTCTTT; cdr3_aa: CSARQGLNTEAFF
clone_size: few; d_call: TRBD1; j_call: TRBJ1-2; v_call: TRBV20-1; cdr3_nt: TGCAGTGCTAGAGTTGGTCCGACAGGGTCCCCGCGCGGCTACACCTTC; cdr3_aa: CSARVGPTGSPRGYTF
clone_size: .; d_call: TRBD1; j_call: TRBJ2-1; v_call: TRBV25-1; cdr3_nt: TGTGCCAGCAGCGGACCACAGGGGGCGAGGAATGAGCAGTTCTTC; cdr3_aa: CASSGPQGARNEQFF